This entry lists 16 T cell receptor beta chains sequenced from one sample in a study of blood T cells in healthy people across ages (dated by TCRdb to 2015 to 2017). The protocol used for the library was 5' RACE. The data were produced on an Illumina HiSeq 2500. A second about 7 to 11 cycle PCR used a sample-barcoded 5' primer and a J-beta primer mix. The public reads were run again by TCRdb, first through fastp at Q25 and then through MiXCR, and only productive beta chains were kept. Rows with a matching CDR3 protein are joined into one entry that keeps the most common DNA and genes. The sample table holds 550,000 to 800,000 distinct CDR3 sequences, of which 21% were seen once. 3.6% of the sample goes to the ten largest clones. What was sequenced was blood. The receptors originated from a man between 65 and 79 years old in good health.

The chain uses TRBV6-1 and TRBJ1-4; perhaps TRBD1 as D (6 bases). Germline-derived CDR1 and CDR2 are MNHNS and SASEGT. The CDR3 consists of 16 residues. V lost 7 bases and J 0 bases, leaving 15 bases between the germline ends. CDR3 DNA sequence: TGTGCCAGCACCCGGGACGGGGGCGCAACTAATGAAAAACTGTTTTTT. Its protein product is CASTRDGGATNEKLFF.

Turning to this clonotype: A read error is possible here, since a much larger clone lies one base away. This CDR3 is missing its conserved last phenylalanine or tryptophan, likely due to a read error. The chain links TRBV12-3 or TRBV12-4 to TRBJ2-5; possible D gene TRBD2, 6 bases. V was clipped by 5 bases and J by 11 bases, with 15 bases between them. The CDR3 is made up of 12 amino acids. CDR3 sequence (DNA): TGTGCCAGCAGTGAGGAGTGGGGGGAGCAGTACCTC. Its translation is CASSEEWGEQYL.

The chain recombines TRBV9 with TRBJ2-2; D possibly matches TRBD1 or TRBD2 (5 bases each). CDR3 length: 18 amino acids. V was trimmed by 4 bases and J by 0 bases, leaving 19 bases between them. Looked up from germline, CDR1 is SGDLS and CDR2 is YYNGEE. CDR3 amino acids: CASSPSTFPGPNTGELFF. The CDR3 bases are TGTGCCAGCAGCCCCTCCACTTTCCCGGGACCGAACACCGGGGAGCTGTTTTTT.

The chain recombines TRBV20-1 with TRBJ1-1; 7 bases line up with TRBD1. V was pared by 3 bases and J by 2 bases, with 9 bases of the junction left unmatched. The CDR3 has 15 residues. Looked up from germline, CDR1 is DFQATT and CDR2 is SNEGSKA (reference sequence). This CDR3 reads CSARAGGGVNTEAFF. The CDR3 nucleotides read TGCAGTGCTAGGGCCGGAGGGGGCGTAAACACTGAAGCTTTCTTT.

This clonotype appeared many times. The CDR3 is CSASPPDMSYGYTF. CDR3 DNA: TGCAGTGCTTCTCCACCGGACATGAGCTATGGCTACACCTTC. The chain is built from TRBV20-1 and TRBJ1-2; TRBD1 might be the D (5 bases). This CDR3 region has 14 residues. The V end was cut by 5 bases, the J end by 4 bases, with 17 bases between. Germline CDR1 is DFQATT and CDR2 is SNEGSKA (reference sequence).

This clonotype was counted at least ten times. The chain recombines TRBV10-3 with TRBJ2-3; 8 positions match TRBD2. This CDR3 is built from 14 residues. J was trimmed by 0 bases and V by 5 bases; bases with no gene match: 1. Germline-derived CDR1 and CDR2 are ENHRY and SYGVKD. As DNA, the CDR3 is TGTGCCATCAGTACTAGCGGTAGCACAGATACGCAGTATTTT. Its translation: CAISTSGSTDTQYF.

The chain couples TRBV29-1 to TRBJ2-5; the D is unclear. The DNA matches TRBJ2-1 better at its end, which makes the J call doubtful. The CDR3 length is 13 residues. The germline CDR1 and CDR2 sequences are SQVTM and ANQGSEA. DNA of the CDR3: TGCAGCGTTGGCGAAGGGCAGAACAATGAGCAGTTCTTC. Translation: CSVGEGQNNEQFF.

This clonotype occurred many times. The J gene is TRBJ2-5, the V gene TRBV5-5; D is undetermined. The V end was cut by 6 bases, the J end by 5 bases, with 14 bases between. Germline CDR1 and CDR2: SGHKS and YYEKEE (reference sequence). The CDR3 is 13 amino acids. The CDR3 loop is CASTLSSRETQYF. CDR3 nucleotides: TGTGCCAGCACCCTGTCCTCGCGGGAGACCCAGTACTTC.

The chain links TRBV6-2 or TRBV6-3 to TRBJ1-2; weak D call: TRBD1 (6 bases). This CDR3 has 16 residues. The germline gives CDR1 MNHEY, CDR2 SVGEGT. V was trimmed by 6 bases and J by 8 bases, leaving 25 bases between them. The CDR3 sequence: CASSRRDTAGSAGYTF. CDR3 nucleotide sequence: TGTGCCAGCAGCCGACGGGACACCGCGGGTTCAGCAGGCTACACCTTC.

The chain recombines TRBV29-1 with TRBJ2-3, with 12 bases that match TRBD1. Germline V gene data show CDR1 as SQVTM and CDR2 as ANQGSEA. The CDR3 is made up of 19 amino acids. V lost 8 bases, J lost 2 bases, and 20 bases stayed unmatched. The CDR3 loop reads CSTDDPGQGAIAPTDTQYF. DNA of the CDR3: TGCAGCACCGATGACCCGGGACAGGGGGCAATTGCCCCCACAGATACGCAGTATTTT.

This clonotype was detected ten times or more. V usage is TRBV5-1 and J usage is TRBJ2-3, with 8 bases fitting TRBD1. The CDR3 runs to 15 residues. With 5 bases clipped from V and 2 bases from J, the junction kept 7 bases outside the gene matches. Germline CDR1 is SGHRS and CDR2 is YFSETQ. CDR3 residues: CASSPDRGLTDTQYF. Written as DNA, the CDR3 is TGCGCCAGCAGTCCCGACAGGGGCCTCACAGATACGCAGTATTTT.

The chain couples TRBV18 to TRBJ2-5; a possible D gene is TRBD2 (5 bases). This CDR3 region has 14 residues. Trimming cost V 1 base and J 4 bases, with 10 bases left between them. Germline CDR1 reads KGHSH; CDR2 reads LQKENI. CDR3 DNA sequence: TGTGCCAGCTCACCACTTAGCGAAAGAGAGACCCAGTACTTC. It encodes CASSPLSERETQYF.

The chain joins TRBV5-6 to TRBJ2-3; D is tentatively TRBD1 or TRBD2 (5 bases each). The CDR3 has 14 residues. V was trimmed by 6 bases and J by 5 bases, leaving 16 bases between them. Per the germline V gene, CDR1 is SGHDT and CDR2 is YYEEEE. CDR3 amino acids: CASIGAVPGDTQYF. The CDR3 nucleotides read TGTGCCAGCATCGGGGCGGTCCCGGGAGATACGCAGTATTTT.

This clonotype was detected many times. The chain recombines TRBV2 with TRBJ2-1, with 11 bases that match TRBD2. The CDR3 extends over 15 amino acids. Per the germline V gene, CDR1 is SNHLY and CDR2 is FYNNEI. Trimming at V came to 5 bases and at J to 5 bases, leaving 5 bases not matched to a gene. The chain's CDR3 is CASSKTSGIHNEQFF. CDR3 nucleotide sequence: TGTGCCAGCAGTAAGACTAGCGGGATTCACAATGAGCAGTTCTTC. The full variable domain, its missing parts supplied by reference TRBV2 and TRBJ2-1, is EPEVTQTPSHQVTQMGQEVILRCVPISNHLYFYWYRQILGQKVEFLVSFYNNEISEKSEIFDDQFSVERPDGSNFTLKIRSTKLEDSAMYFCASSKTSGIHNEQFFGPGTRLTVL.

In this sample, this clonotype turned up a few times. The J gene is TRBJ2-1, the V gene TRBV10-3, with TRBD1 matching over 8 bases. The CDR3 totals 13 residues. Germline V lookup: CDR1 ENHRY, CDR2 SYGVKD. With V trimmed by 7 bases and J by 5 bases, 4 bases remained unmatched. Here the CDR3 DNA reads TGTGCCATCACCCGGACAGGGAACAATGAGCAGTTCTTC. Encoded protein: CAITRTGNNEQFF.

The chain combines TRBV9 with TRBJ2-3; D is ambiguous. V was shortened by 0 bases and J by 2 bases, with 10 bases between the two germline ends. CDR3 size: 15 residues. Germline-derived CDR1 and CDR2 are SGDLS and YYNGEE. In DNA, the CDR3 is TGTGCCAGCAGCGTAGCTACGACAAACACAGATACGCAGTATTTT. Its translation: CASSVATTNTDTQYF.